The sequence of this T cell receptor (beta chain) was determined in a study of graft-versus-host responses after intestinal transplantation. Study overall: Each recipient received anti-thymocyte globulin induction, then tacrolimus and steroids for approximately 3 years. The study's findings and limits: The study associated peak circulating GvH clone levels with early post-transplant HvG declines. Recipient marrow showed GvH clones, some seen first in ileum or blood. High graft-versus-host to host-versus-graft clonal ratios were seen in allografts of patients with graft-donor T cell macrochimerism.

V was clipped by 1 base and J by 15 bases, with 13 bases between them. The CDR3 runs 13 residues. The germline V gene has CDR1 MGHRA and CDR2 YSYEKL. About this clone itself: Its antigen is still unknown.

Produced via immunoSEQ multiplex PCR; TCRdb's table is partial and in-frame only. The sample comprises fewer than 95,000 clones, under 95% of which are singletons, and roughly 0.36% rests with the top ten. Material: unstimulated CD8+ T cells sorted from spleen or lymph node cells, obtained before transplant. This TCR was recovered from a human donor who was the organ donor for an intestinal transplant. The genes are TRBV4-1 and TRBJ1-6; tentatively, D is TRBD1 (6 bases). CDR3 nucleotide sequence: TGCGCCAGCAGCCAAGGTGGGGGCGAGGACCTCCACTTT. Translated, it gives CASSQGGGEDLHF.